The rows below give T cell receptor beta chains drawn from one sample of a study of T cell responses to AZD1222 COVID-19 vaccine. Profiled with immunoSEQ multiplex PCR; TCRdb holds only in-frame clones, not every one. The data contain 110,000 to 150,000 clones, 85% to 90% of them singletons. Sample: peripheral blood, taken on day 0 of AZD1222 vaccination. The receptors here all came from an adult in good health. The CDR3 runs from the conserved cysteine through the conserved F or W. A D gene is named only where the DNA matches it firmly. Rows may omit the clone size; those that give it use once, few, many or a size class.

cdr3_aa: CASSLGLIPYGYTF; cdr3_nt: TGTGCCAGCAGCTTGGGGCTGATCCCATATGGCTACACCTTC; cdr3_length: 14; j_call: TRBJ1-2; clone_size: -; v_call: TRBV5-8; d_call: -
cdr3_aa: CASSFPTSDTGELFF; cdr3_nt: TGTGCCAGCAGCTTCCCTACTAGCGACACCGGGGAGCTGTTTTTT; cdr3_length: 15; j_call: TRBJ2-2; clone_size: -; v_call: TRBV7-2; d_call: TRBD2
cdr3_aa: CASSQGLADFYEQYF; cdr3_nt: TGCGCCAGCAGCCAGGGACTAGCGGATTTCTACGAGCAGTACTTC; cdr3_length: 15; j_call: TRBJ2-7; clone_size: -; v_call: TRBV4-3; d_call: TRBD2
cdr3_aa: CASSYARDLDLNTEAFF; cdr3_nt: TGTGCCAGCAGTTACGCCCGGGACCTAGATCTGAACACTGAAGCTTTCTTT; cdr3_length: 17; j_call: TRBJ1-1; clone_size: once; v_call: TRBV6-2/TRBV6-3; d_call: -
cdr3_aa: CATSRDQVREQFF; cdr3_nt: TGTGCCACCAGCAGAGATCAGGTCCGCGAGCAGTTCTTC; cdr3_length: 13; j_call: TRBJ2-1; clone_size: few; v_call: TRBV15; d_call: -
cdr3_aa: CASSLPKGDNEQFF; cdr3_nt: TGTGCCAGCAGCTTACCGAAGGGGGACAATGAGCAGTTCTTC; cdr3_length: 14; j_call: TRBJ2-1; clone_size: -; v_call: TRBV7-9; d_call: -
cdr3_aa: CASSPPGLRGYTF; cdr3_nt: TGTGCCAGCAGTCCCCCAGGTTTGCGTGGCTACACCTTC; cdr3_length: 13; j_call: TRBJ1-2; clone_size: once; v_call: TRBV6-5; d_call: -
cdr3_aa: CASSYSGAGQPQHF; cdr3_nt: TGTGCCAGCAGTTACTCGGGGGCGGGGCAGCCCCAGCATTTT; cdr3_length: 14; j_call: TRBJ1-5; clone_size: -; v_call: TRBV6-6; d_call: -
cdr3_aa: CSVVRGHWGTEAFF; cdr3_nt: TGCAGCGTTGTCCGGGGACATTGGGGCACTGAAGCTTTCTTT; cdr3_length: 14; j_call: TRBJ1-1; clone_size: -; v_call: TRBV29-1; d_call: -
cdr3_aa: CASSRTTGRPQHF; cdr3_nt: TGTGCCAGTAGTAGAACTACCGGGCGGCCCCAGCATTTT; cdr3_length: 13; j_call: TRBJ1-5; clone_size: -; v_call: TRBV19; d_call: -
cdr3_aa: CASRGGWTTNEKLFF; cdr3_nt: TGTGCCAGCAGGGGGGGATGGACAACTAATGAAAAACTGTTTTTT; cdr3_length: 15; j_call: TRBJ1-4; clone_size: -; v_call: TRBV28; d_call: -
cdr3_aa: CASSPLAVSDTEAFF; cdr3_nt: TGTGCCAGCTCACCATTGGCGGTTTCGGACACTGAAGCTTTCTTT; cdr3_length: 15; j_call: TRBJ1-1; clone_size: -; v_call: TRBV18; d_call: -
cdr3_aa: CASGQINYGYTF; cdr3_nt: TGTGCCAGCGGACAGATAAACTATGGCTACACCTTC; cdr3_length: 12; j_call: TRBJ1-2; clone_size: -; v_call: TRBV3-1/TRBV3-2; d_call: -
cdr3_aa: CASSAGQGANGYTF; cdr3_nt: TGCGCCAGCAGCGCTGGACAGGGGGCGAATGGCTACACCTTC; cdr3_length: 14; j_call: TRBJ1-2; clone_size: -; v_call: TRBV5-1; d_call: TRBD1
cdr3_aa: CASSQEERPTDTQYF; cdr3_nt: TGTGCCAGCAGCCAAGAAGAGCGGCCCACAGATACGCAGTATTTT; cdr3_length: 15; j_call: TRBJ2-3; clone_size: -; v_call: TRBV4-2; d_call: -
cdr3_aa: CASSQDLAGGGETQYF; cdr3_nt: TGTGCCAGCAGCCAAGACTTAGCGGGAGGGGGGGAGACCCAGTACTTC; cdr3_length: 16; j_call: TRBJ2-5; clone_size: few; v_call: TRBV4-2; d_call: TRBD2
cdr3_aa: CASSLSWTSGTQFF; cdr3_nt: TGTGCCAGCAGTTTATCCTGGACTAGCGGGACCCAGTTCTTC; cdr3_length: 14; j_call: TRBJ2-1; clone_size: -; v_call: TRBV27; d_call: TRBD2
cdr3_aa: CASSTQGGNQPQHF; cdr3_nt: TGTGCCAGTAGCACACAGGGGGGCAATCAGCCCCAGCATTTT; cdr3_length: 14; j_call: TRBJ1-5; clone_size: -; v_call: TRBV19; d_call: TRBD1
cdr3_aa: CASSRGGHQPQHF; cdr3_nt: TGTGCCAGTAGTAGAGGGGGGCATCAGCCCCAGCATTTT; cdr3_length: 13; j_call: TRBJ1-5; clone_size: once; v_call: TRBV19; d_call: -
cdr3_aa: CASSSRDRENTEAFF; cdr3_nt: TGTGCCAGCAGTTCTCGGGACAGGGAGAACACTGAAGCTTTCTTT; cdr3_length: 15; j_call: TRBJ1-1; clone_size: -; v_call: TRBV28; d_call: TRBD1
cdr3_aa: CASTADRSSYNEQFF; cdr3_nt: TGTGCCAGTACCGCGGACAGGTCCTCCTACAATGAGCAGTTCTTC; cdr3_length: 15; j_call: TRBJ2-1; clone_size: -; v_call: TRBV19; d_call: TRBD1
cdr3_aa: CASSEARRNYGYTF; cdr3_nt: TGTGCCAGCAGTGAAGCGAGACGGAACTATGGCTACACCTTC; cdr3_length: 14; j_call: TRBJ1-2; clone_size: -; v_call: TRBV2; d_call: -
cdr3_aa: CASSFLGTSSYEQYF; cdr3_nt: TGTGCCAGCAGCTTTCTCGGGACGAGCTCCTACGAGCAGTACTTC; cdr3_length: 15; j_call: TRBJ2-7; clone_size: -; v_call: TRBV5-8; d_call: -
cdr3_aa: CSVEARGRRFF; cdr3_nt: TGCAGCGTTGAAGCCCGGGGGCGAAGATTTTTT; cdr3_length: 11; j_call: TRBJ1-4; clone_size: -; v_call: TRBV29-1; d_call: -
cdr3_aa: CASSLVGQSQHF; cdr3_nt: TGTGCCAGCAGCTTAGTAGGACAGAGTCAGCATTTT; cdr3_length: 12; j_call: TRBJ1-5; clone_size: -; v_call: TRBV7-9; d_call: -
cdr3_aa: CASSSRQGTYEQYF; cdr3_nt: TGTGCCAGCAGTTCCCGACAGGGTACGTACGAGCAGTACTTC; cdr3_length: 14; j_call: TRBJ2-7; clone_size: -; v_call: TRBV6-5; d_call: TRBD1
cdr3_aa: CASSFGGTYNEQFF; cdr3_nt: TGTGCCAGCAGCTTCGGCGGGACCTACAATGAGCAGTTCTTC; cdr3_length: 14; j_call: TRBJ2-1; clone_size: -; v_call: TRBV11-3; d_call: -
cdr3_aa: CASSPALSSYNEQFF; cdr3_nt: TGCGCCAGCAGCCCCGCTCTTAGCTCCTACAATGAGCAGTTCTTC; cdr3_length: 15; j_call: TRBJ2-1; clone_size: -; v_call: TRBV5-1; d_call: -